These 21 T cell receptor beta chains were all obtained from the same sample, sequenced in a study of T cell changes during pregnancy in multiple sclerosis. Sequencing was performed with immunoSEQ multiplex PCR; in TCRdb, only in-frame clones are kept and a portion is missing. The sample includes under 85,000 clones, approximately 90% of them seen just once. The sample here was peripheral blood, taken in the third trimester of pregnancy. The receptors were sampled from a female donor in good health, enrolled as a control in a pregnancy study.

The V and J genes are TRBV7-6 and TRBJ2-2, with 10 bases identical to TRBD2. The CDR3 has 15 amino acids. With V trimmed by 5 bases and J by 5 bases, 5 bases remained unmatched. The germline CDR1 and CDR2 sequences are SGHVS and FNYEAQ. The CDR3 coding sequence is TGTGCCAGCAGCCTACTAGCGGGGCATACCGGGGAGCTGTTTTTT. Protein product: CASSLLAGHTGELFF.

V and J are TRBV10-3 and TRBJ2-5; 9 bases line up with TRBD1. J lost 9 bases, V lost 4 bases, and 9 bases had no gene match. Germline lookup yields CDR1 ENHRY and CDR2 SYGVKD. CDR3 length: 14 amino acids. CDR3 region: CAISVRWDREAQYF. CDR3 DNA sequence: TGTGCCATCAGTGTTCGCTGGGACAGGGAGGCCCAGTACTTC.

V is TRBV14 and J is TRBJ1-4; 7 bases map to TRBD1. With 3 bases clipped from V and 4 bases from J, the junction kept 17 bases outside the gene matches. The CDR3 totals 19 residues. Germline CDR1 is SGHDN and CDR2 is FVKESK. In DNA, the CDR3 is TGTGCCAGCAGCCAGTTACGGCCGAGGACAGGCCCTTTTAATGAAAAACTGTTTTTT. Encoded protein: CASSQLRPRTGPFNEKLFF.

The chain couples TRBV28 to TRBJ1-2; 8 bases agree with TRBD1. This CDR3 is 12 amino acids long. J was trimmed by 8 bases and V by 8 bases; bases with no gene match: 7. Germline values: CDR1 MDHEN, CDR2 SYDVKM. DNA of the CDR3: TGTGCCAGCGGGGACTACAGGGGGGGCTACACCTTC. It codes for CASGDYRGGYTF.

This chain joins TRBV9 and TRBJ1-1, with 7 positions matching TRBD1. V was clipped by 7 bases and J by 6 bases; unmatched bases: 9. CDR3 length equals 13 residues. CDR1 is SGDLS, CDR2 YYNGEE, per germline. The CDR3 protein is CASARTGGAEAFF. The CDR3 DNA sequence: TGTGCCAGCGCTAGGACAGGAGGTGCTGAAGCTTTCTTT.

This clone was observed a handful of times. The rearrangement joins TRBV5-1 to TRBJ1-1, with D tentatively TRBD1 (6 bases). Trimming stripped 5 bases from V and 5 bases from J, with 13 bases between. Germline CDR1 SGHRS, CDR2 YFSETQ. The length of the CDR3 is 13 residues. DNA for the CDR3: TGCGCCAGCAGACCTGACAGGTTTACTGAAGCTTTCTTT. This encodes CASRPDRFTEAFF.

This chain links TRBV7-9 with TRBJ2-2; 7 bases line up with TRBD2. The CDR3 consists of 16 residues. Germline V gene data show CDR1 as SEHNR and CDR2 as FQNEAQ (reference sequence). Germline trimming cut 5 bases from V and 4 bases from J; bases unmatched to any gene: 10. In DNA form, the CDR3 reads TGTGCCAGCAGCCTGGGCCGGGGGGTGACCACCGGGGAGCTGTTTTTT. As protein: CASSLGRGVTTGELFF. The complete variable domain, with remaining parts taken from reference TRBV7-9 and TRBJ2-2, reads DTGVSQNPRHKITKRGQNVTFRCDPISEHNRLYWYRQTLGQGPEFLTYFQNEAQLEKSRLLSDRFSAERPKGSFSTLEIQRTEQGDSAMYLCASSLGRGVTTGELFFGEGSRLTVL.

The chain recombines TRBV15 with TRBJ2-3; D remains unclear. V dropped 0 bases and J dropped 6 bases, with 10 bases sitting between them. The CDR3 loop spans 14 amino acids. Germline-derived CDR1 and CDR2 are LNHNV and YYDKDF (reference sequence). The CDR3 DNA is TGTGCCACCAGCAGAGATGTCGCTCGGGATACGCAGTATTTT. It yields the protein CATSRDVARDTQYF.

V and J are TRBV10-3 and TRBJ2-7, with a tentative D call TRBD2 (6 bases). The CDR3 extends over 16 amino acids. Trimming removed 7 bases from V and 2 bases from J, with 21 bases in between. The germline gives CDR1 ENHRY, CDR2 SYGVKD. CDR3 DNA sequence: TGTGCCATCACAGACCCGGGGACTTACAAGACCTACGAGCAGTACTTC. It encodes CAITDPGTYKTYEQYF.

The CDR3 nucleotides read TGTGCCAGCAGCTTAGGGTGGGGGGCCTACGAGCAGTACTTC. It is translated as CASSLGWGAYEQYF. The gene calls are TRBV7-2 and TRBJ2-7, with a tentative D call TRBD2 (6 bases). V was clipped by 1 base and J by 2 bases, with 9 bases between them. This CDR3 spans 14 amino acids. In germline, CDR1 is SGHTA, CDR2 FQGNSA.

This clone is a singleton in its sample. The CDR3 DNA is TGTGCCAGCAGCTTAAAGACAGGGGACACCGGGGAGCTGTTTTTT. Amino acid sequence: CASSLKTGDTGELFF. The J gene is TRBJ2-2, the V gene TRBV11-3, with TRBD1 matching over 8 bases. Looked up from germline, CDR1 is SGHNT and CDR2 is YENEEA. The CDR3 contains 15 residues. Trimming took 2 bases from V and 3 from J; bases not matched to a gene: 2.

The rearrangement links TRBV7-9 to TRBJ1-5; D is undetermined. The CDR3 consists of 15 residues. Germline V gives CDR1 SEHNR, CDR2 FQNEAQ (reference sequence). Between the trimmed V and J ends, which lost 2 bases and 0 bases, there was a span of 8 bases. CDR3 coding DNA: TGTGCCAGCAGCTTATCGGGGTATAGCAATCAGCCCCAGCATTTT. It is translated as CASSLSGYSNQPQHF. Using reference TRBV7-9 and TRBJ1-5 for the parts outside the CDR3, the full variable domain is DTGVSQNPRHKITKRGQNVTFRCDPISEHNRLYWYRQTLGQGPEFLTYFQNEAQLEKSRLLSDRFSAERPKGSFSTLEIQRTEQGDSAMYLCASSLSGYSNQPQHFGDGTRLSIL.

The chain's CDR3 is CASSQGGGFSYEQYF. In DNA, the CDR3 is TGTGCCAGCAGCCAGGGCGGGGGCTTCTCCTACGAGCAGTACTTC. The chain combines TRBV4-2 with TRBJ2-7, with D possibly matching TRBD2 (7 bases). The ends were cut back, 3 bases at V and 0 bases at J, with 12 bases in the middle. Germline V CDR1 and CDR2: LGHNA, YNFKEQ. The CDR3 loop spans 15 amino acids.

This chain joins TRBV4-1 and TRBJ1-1, with 8 bases that match TRBD1. J lost 0 bases, V lost 4 bases, and 1 base had no gene match. CDR3 length: 14 residues. In germline, CDR1 is MGHRA, CDR2 YSYEKL. CDR3 protein: CASSLGQVNTEAFF. Here the CDR3 DNA reads TGCGCCAGCAGCCTGGGACAGGTGAACACTGAAGCTTTCTTT.

This chain connects TRBV5-1 to TRBJ1-1; TRBD1 is a possible D gene (5 bases). CDR3 length: 13 amino acids. Per germline, CDR1 SGHRS and CDR2 YFSETQ. V dropped 2 bases and J dropped 4 bases, with 9 bases sitting between them. The CDR3 here is CASSFQGSTEAFF. The CDR3 DNA reads as TGCGCCAGCAGCTTTCAGGGAAGCACTGAAGCTTTCTTT.

The chain recombines TRBV6-6 with TRBJ2-1, with TRBD1 matching over 9 bases. The V gene's germline CDR1 is MNHNY and CDR2 SVGAGI (reference sequence). CDR3 length equals 14 residues. V lost 4 bases, J lost 9 bases, and 7 bases stayed unmatched. CDR3 DNA: TGTGCCAGCAGTTCGTGGGGACAGGGAGGTGAGCAGTTCTTC. It specifies CASSSWGQGGEQFF.

The sample holds one count of this clone. The chain combines TRBV25-1 with TRBJ2-5; the match to TRBD2 covers 10 bases. The CDR3 length is 15 residues. V lost 5 bases and J lost 5; bases outside the gene matches: 8. Germline V CDR1 and CDR2: MGHDK, SYGVNS. The chain's CDR3 is CASSHLAGVEETQYF. The CDR3 DNA sequence: TGTGCCAGCAGTCACCTAGCGGGGGTGGAGGAGACCCAGTACTTC. The entire variable domain, with the rest obtained from reference TRBV25-1 and TRBJ2-5, is as follows: EADIYQTPRYLVIGTGKKITLECSQTMGHDKMYWYQQDPGMELHLIHYSYGVNSTEKGDLSSESTVSRIRTEHFPLTLESARPSHTSQYLCASSHLAGVEETQYFGPGTRLLVL.

The rearrangement joins TRBV29-1 to TRBJ1-2; no definite D call. The CDR3 is 16 amino acids. With 0 bases removed from V and 4 bases from J, the gap between germline ends came to 18 bases. Germline V gives CDR1 SQVTM, CDR2 ANQGSEA. The CDR3 region is CSVEDLRVGRLYGYTF. The CDR3 DNA reads TGCAGCGTTGAAGATTTGAGGGTAGGGCGGCTCTATGGCTACACCTTC. The full variable domain, with the rest looked up from reference TRBV29-1 and TRBJ1-2, is SAVISQKPSRDICQRGTSLTIQCQVDSQVTMMFWYRQQPGQSLTLIATANQGSEATYESGFVIDKFPISRPNLTFSTLTVSNMSPEDSSIYLCSVEDLRVGRLYGYTFGSGTRLTVV.

The chain joins TRBV2 to TRBJ1-4, with a weak D call TRBD1 (5 bases). CDR1 and CDR2 (germline): SNHLY, FYNNEI. This CDR3 contains 13 residues. Trimming removed 1 base from V and 11 bases from J, with 11 bases in between. CDR3 loop: CASSEEGRAKLFF. DNA for the CDR3: TGTGCCAGCAGTGAAGAGGGCAGGGCCAAACTGTTTTTT.

This rearrangement joins TRBV19 to TRBJ2-2; D is unresolved. Trimming took off 3 bases at V and 0 bases at J, with 5 bases between the two ends. The CDR3 is 14 residues long. The germline gives CDR1 LNHDA, CDR2 SQIVND (reference sequence). This CDR3 is CASSISANTGELFF. In DNA, the CDR3 is TGTGCCAGTAGTATCTCAGCGAACACCGGGGAGCTGTTTTTT.

The CDR3 sequence is CASSVMPGISYEQYF. CDR3 nucleotide sequence: TGTGCCAGCAGTGTTATGCCAGGCATCTCCTACGAGCAGTACTTC. This chain links TRBV6-4 with TRBJ2-7; D gene ambiguous. This CDR3 has 15 residues. V lost 4 bases and J 0 bases, leaving 13 bases between the germline ends. From germline, CDR1 is MRHNA and CDR2 SNTAGT.